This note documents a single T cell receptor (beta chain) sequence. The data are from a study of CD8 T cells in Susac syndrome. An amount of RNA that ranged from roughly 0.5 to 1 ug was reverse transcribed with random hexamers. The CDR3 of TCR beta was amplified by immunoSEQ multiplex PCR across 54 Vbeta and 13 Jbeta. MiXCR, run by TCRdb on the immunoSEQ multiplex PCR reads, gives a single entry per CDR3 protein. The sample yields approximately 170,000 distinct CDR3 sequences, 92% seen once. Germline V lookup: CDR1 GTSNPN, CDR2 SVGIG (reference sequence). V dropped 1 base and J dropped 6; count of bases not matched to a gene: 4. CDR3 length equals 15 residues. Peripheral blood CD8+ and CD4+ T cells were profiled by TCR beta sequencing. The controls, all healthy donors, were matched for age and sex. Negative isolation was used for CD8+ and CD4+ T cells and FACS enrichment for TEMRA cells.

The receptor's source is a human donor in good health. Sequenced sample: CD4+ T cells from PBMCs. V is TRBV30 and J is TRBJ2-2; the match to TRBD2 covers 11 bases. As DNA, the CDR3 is TGTGCCTGGAGTGAGGTAGCGGGGGGGCCCGGGGAGCTGTTTTTT. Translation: CAWSEVAGGPGELFF.